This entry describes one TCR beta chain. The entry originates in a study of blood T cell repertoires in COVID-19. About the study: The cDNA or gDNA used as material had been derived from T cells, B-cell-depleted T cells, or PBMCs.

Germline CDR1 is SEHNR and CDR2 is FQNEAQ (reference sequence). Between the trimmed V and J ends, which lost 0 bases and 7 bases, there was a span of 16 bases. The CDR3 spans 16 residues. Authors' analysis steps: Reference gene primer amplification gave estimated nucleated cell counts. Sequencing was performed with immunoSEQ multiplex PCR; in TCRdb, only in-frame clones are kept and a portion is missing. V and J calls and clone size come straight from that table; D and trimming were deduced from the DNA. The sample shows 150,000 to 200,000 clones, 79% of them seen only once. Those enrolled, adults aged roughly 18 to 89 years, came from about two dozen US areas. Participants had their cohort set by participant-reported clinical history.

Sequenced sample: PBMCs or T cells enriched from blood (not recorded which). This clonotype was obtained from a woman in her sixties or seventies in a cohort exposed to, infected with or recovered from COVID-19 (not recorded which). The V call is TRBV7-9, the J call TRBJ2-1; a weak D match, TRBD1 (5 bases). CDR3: CASSLASGSQENEQFF. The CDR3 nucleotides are TGTGCCAGCAGCTTAGCGTCAGGGTCACAAGAAAATGAGCAGTTCTTC.